This TCR beta chain derives from a study of blood T cell repertoires in COVID-19. At the level of the study: Acute and convalescent COVID-19 samples came from the United States, Italy and Spain. Nucleic acid was either cDNA or gDNA, and it came from T cells, B-cell-depleted T cells, or PBMCs.

The germline CDR1 and CDR2 sequences are SNHLY and FYNNEI. This CDR3 contains 13 residues. V was trimmed by 6 bases and J by 8 bases, leaving 14 bases between them. Authors' processing steps: Amplification with reference gene primers provided the estimates of nucleated cell counts. Assay used: immunoSEQ multiplex PCR; TCRdb lists only in-frame clones, some missing. Clone size and V and J calls were adopted from that table, with D and trimming inferred from the DNA. The table lists roughly 100,000 clones, approximately 81% of them singletons. The sample was peripheral blood. The genes are TRBV2 and TRBJ2-1; D perhaps matches TRBD2 (5 bases). The TCR comes from an older man with acute or convalescent COVID-19. Here the CDR3 reads CASSKDGVDEQFF. In nucleotides, the CDR3 is TGTGCCAGCAGCAAGGACGGGGTCGATGAGCAGTTCTTC. Full variable domain (remainder filled in from reference TRBV2 and TRBJ2-1): EPEVTQTPSHQVTQMGQEVILRCVPISNHLYFYWYRQILGQKVEFLVSFYNNEISEKSEIFDDQFSVERPDGSNFTLKIRSTKLEDSAMYFCASSKDGVDEQFFGPGTRLTVL.